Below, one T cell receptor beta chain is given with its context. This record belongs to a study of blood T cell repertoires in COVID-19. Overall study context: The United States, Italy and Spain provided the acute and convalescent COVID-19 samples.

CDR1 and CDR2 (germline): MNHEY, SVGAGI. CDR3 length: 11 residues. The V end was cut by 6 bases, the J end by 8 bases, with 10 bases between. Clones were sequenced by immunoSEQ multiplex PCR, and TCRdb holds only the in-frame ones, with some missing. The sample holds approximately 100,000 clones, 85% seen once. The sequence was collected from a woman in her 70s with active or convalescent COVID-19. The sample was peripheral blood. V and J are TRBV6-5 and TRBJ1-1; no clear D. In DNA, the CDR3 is TGTGCCAGCAGGGGGAGGGAGGAAGCTTTCTTT. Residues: CASRGREEAFF.